This entry lists 20 T cell receptor beta chains sequenced from one sample in a study of shared clonotypes between healthy human individuals. Sequencing used immunoSEQ multiplex PCR; TCRdb keeps in-frame clones, though not all of them. The data hold 2 million to 2.5 million clones, with about 90% observed a single time. Material: naive CD4+ T cells from PBMCs. As for subset: CD45RA+ positively selected. These TCRs come from a man between 18 and 35 years old in good health. Some clones in this sample may be carry-over from other donors' samples.

V is TRBV28 and J is TRBJ2-2, with 10 bases that match TRBD1. CDR3 length: 14 residues. With 6 bases clipped from V and 6 bases from J, the junction kept 4 bases outside the gene matches. CDR1 is MDHEN, CDR2 SYDVKM, per germline. The CDR3 is CASRGTGEPGELFF. CDR3 nucleotides: TGTGCCAGCAGGGGGACAGGGGAACCCGGGGAGCTGTTTTTT.

The chain links TRBV4-2 to TRBJ2-7; the match to TRBD2 covers 8 bases. The CDR3 is 14 residues long. Germline V gene lookup returns CDR1 LGHNA and CDR2 YNFKEQ. J gave up 6 bases and V 3 bases, and 7 bases lay outside the gene matches. This CDR3 is CASSQPGGPGEQYF. The CDR3 nucleotides are TGTGCCAGCAGCCAGCCGGGAGGGCCGGGCGAGCAGTACTTC.

This chain uses TRBV25-1 with TRBJ1-6, with 9 bases matching TRBD1. In germline, CDR1 is MGHDK, CDR2 SYGVNS. V lost 4 bases and J lost 5; bases outside the gene matches: 3. The CDR3 runs 15 residues. Here the CDR3 reads CASSAWDRDNSPLHF. CDR3 nucleotides: TGTGCCAGCAGTGCCTGGGACAGGGATAATTCACCCCTCCACTTT.

The chain couples TRBV19 to TRBJ1-4, with a possible D match to TRBD1 (5 bases). Trimming removed 7 bases from V and 0 bases from J, with 9 bases in between. This CDR3 has 14 amino acids. Germline V gene data show CDR1 as LNHDA and CDR2 as SQIVND (reference sequence). In DNA form, the CDR3 reads TGTGCCAGTACTGGGGGAACAACTAATGAAAAACTGTTTTTT. This sequence encodes CASTGGTTNEKLFF. The full variable domain, in which reference TRBV19 and TRBJ1-4 provide the parts outside the CDR3, is DGGITQSPKYLFRKEGQNVTLSCEQNLNHDAMYWYRQDPGQGLRLIYYSQIVNDFQKGDIAEGYSVSREKKESFPLTVTSAQKNPTAFYLCASTGGTTNEKLFFGSGTQLSVL.

The chain joins TRBV7-3 to TRBJ2-7; D possibly matches TRBD1 or TRBD2 (5 bases each). Trimming pared 1 base from V and 0 bases from J, leaving 7 bases between. This CDR3 spans 14 amino acids. CDR1 is SGHTA, CDR2 FQGTGA, per germline. The CDR3 protein is CASSLNGGSYEQYF. DNA of the CDR3: TGTGCCAGCAGCTTAAATGGGGGCTCCTACGAGCAGTACTTC.

The chain is built from TRBV7-2 and TRBJ2-1; possibly TRBD2 for D (5 bases). Per germline, CDR1 SGHTA and CDR2 FQGNSA. The CDR3 loop spans 17 amino acids. Trimming took 1 base from V and 0 from J, leaving 13 bases between them. CDR3 sequence: CASSLGSSWSSYNEQFF. CDR3 nucleotides: TGTGCCAGCAGCTTAGGGTCTAGCTGGAGCTCCTACAATGAGCAGTTCTTC.

This chain uses TRBV11-1 with TRBJ2-3; no definite D call. V lost 0 bases to trimming and J lost 6 bases, with 13 bases between them. From germline, CDR1 is SGHAT and CDR2 FQDESV (reference sequence). The CDR3 extends over 15 amino acids. The CDR3 nucleotides are TGTGCCAGCAGCTTAGCGTTTTTAAGTATCGATACGCAGTATTTT. Amino acid sequence: CASSLAFLSIDTQYF.

The gene calls are TRBV14 and TRBJ2-7; 11 bases are shared with TRBD2. CDR1 is SGHDN, CDR2 FVKESK, per germline. The CDR3 runs 15 residues. V shed 5 bases and J 2 bases; nucleotides not matched to a gene: 5. CDR3 loop: CASSDRLAGTYEQYF. CDR3 sequence (DNA): TGTGCCAGCAGCGACAGACTAGCGGGGACCTACGAGCAGTACTTC.

V usage is TRBV19 and J usage is TRBJ2-3; a weak D match, TRBD2 (6 bases). The CDR3 sequence is 11 residues long. The germline V and J ends were trimmed by 7 bases and 6 bases, with 8 bases remaining between them. Germline loops: CDR1 LNHDA, CDR2 SQIVND (reference sequence). CDR3 bases: TGTGCCAGTACCCTAGCGGATACGCAGTATTTT. Its protein is CASTLADTQYF.

This chain joins TRBV7-3 and TRBJ2-3; 15 nucleotides line up with TRBD2. CDR3 size: 17 residues. The ends lost 3 bases at V and 5 bases at J; junction bases unmatched: 6. Germline V CDR1 and CDR2: SGHTA, FQGTGA. CDR3 sequence (DNA): TGTGCCAGCAGCTTGGGGACTAGCGGGAGGTATGGAGATACGCAGTATTTT. This translates into CASSLGTSGRYGDTQYF.

The gene calls are TRBV5-1 and TRBJ2-2; maybe TRBD1 (6 bases). The CDR3 contains 15 residues. Trimming took 5 bases from V and 6 from J, leaving 17 bases between them. Germline values: CDR1 SGHRS, CDR2 YFSETQ. The CDR3 loop reads CASSYGTIPAGELFF. DNA for the CDR3: TGCGCCAGCAGTTACGGGACAATTCCCGCCGGGGAGCTGTTTTTT. Based on the CDR3 plus reference TRBV5-1 and TRBJ2-2, the full variable domain is KAGVTQTPRYLIKTRGQQVTLSCSPISGHRSVSWYQQTPGQGLQFLFEYFSETQRNKGNFPGRFSGRQFSNSRSEMNVSTLELGDSALYLCASSYGTIPAGELFFGEGSRLTVL.

As concerns this clone: Other DNA sequences in this sample translate to the same CDR3. The genes are TRBV5-1 and TRBJ2-7; no firm D call. V was cut by 3 bases and J by 2 bases, with 3 bases left in between. There are 11 residues in the CDR3. Germline V gene data show CDR1 as SGHRS and CDR2 as YFSETQ. The CDR3 here is CASSSTYEQYF. DNA of the CDR3: TGCGCCAGCAGCTCGACCTACGAGCAGTACTTC.

The chain has TRBV27 and TRBJ2-1; D gene uncertain. V was cut by 2 bases and J by 0 bases, with 11 bases left in between. Germline CDR1 and CDR2: MNHEY and SMNVEV (reference sequence). This CDR3 spans 16 amino acids. The CDR3 loop is CASSLRPVSSYNEQFF. CDR3 nucleotides: TGTGCCAGCAGTTTACGGCCCGTCAGCTCCTACAATGAGCAGTTCTTC.

This sequence joins TRBV28 and TRBJ2-5, with TRBD1 matching over 9 bases. The CDR3 is made up of 13 amino acids. V gave up 6 bases and J gave up 7 bases; unmatched junction bases: 6. Per the germline V gene, CDR1 is MDHEN and CDR2 is SYDVKM. The CDR3 DNA follows: TGTGCCAGCAGCCCTGGGGGACAGGGGACCCAGTACTTC. This codes for CASSPGGQGTQYF.

V usage is TRBV5-6 and J usage is TRBJ1-1; 7 bases fit TRBD1. V trimming: 4 bases; J trimming: 5 bases; junction bases outside the gene matches: 8. The CDR3 is made up of 14 amino acids. Germline lookup yields CDR1 SGHDT and CDR2 YYEEEE. This CDR3 reads CASSDRAVMTEAFF. Here the CDR3 DNA reads TGTGCCAGCAGCGACAGGGCCGTGATGACTGAAGCTTTCTTT. Variable domain in full (rest from reference TRBV5-6 and TRBJ1-1): DAGVTQSPTHLIKTRGQQVTLRCSPKSGHDTVSWYQQALGQGPQFIFQYYEEEERQRGNFPDRFSGHQFPNYSSELNVNALLLGDSALYLCASSDRAVMTEAFFGQGTRLTVV.

This sequence joins TRBV14 and TRBJ1-2; D is perhaps TRBD1 (5 bases). This CDR3 contains 13 residues. Deletions cut 3 bases from V and 8 bases from J, with 13 bases between. Germline CDR1 reads SGHDN; CDR2 reads FVKESK. CDR3 sequence (DNA): TGTGCCAGCAGCCACGGGGGATCGGCCGGCTACACCTTC. This gives the protein CASSHGGSAGYTF.

This clone was observed a few times. The chain carries TRBV18 and TRBJ1-5; no definite D call. V lost 6 bases to trimming and J lost 0 bases, with 6 bases between them. This CDR3 has 13 amino acids. Germline CDR1 is KGHSH and CDR2 is LQKENI. CDR3 residues: CASSAYSNQPQHF. The CDR3 nucleotides are TGTGCCAGCTCCGCATATAGCAATCAGCCCCAGCATTTT.

V usage is TRBV7-9 and J usage is TRBJ2-7, with D tentatively TRBD1 or TRBD2 (5 bases each). Trimming took off 5 bases at V and 6 bases at J, with 26 bases between the two ends. This CDR3 contains 17 residues. Germline V gene lookup returns CDR1 SEHNR and CDR2 FQNEAQ (reference sequence). The CDR3 DNA reads TGTGCCAGCAGCATTGGGTGGGGGACCCCACTGGTCCGCGAGCAGTACTTC. This codes for CASSIGWGTPLVREQYF. Together with reference TRBV7-9 and TRBJ2-7, the CDR3 gives the full variable domain: DTGVSQNPRHKITKRGQNVTFRCDPISEHNRLYWYRQTLGQGPEFLTYFQNEAQLEKSRLLSDRFSAERPKGSFSTLEIQRTEQGDSAMYLCASSIGWGTPLVREQYFGPGTRLTVT.

The genes are TRBV28 and TRBJ2-7; 7 bases map to TRBD1. The CDR3 runs 16 residues. Germline V gene lookup returns CDR1 MDHEN and CDR2 SYDVKM. V dropped 7 bases and J dropped 4; count of bases not matched to a gene: 16. CDR3: CASTIGSGQGEYEQYF. The CDR3 DNA sequence: TGTGCCAGCACCATAGGTAGTGGTCAGGGGGAATACGAGCAGTACTTC. Full variable domain (outside the CDR3, taken from reference TRBV28 and TRBJ2-7): DVKVTQSSRYLVKRTGEKVFLECVQDMDHENMFWYRQDPGLGLRLIYFSYDVKMKEKGDIPEGYSVSREKKERFSLILESASTNQTSMYLCASTIGSGQGEYEQYFGPGTRLTVT.

This chain links TRBV4-1 with TRBJ2-3; D possibly uses TRBD1 or TRBD2 (5 bases each). V was cut by 2 bases and J by 3 bases, with 21 bases left in between. The CDR3 totals 18 residues. Germline loops: CDR1 MGHRA, CDR2 YSYEKL. CDR3 coding DNA: TGCGCCAGCAGCCAATCCCGGTTGGGGGTCATCAGAACAGATACGCAGTATTTT. Translating it yields CASSQSRLGVIRTDTQYF.